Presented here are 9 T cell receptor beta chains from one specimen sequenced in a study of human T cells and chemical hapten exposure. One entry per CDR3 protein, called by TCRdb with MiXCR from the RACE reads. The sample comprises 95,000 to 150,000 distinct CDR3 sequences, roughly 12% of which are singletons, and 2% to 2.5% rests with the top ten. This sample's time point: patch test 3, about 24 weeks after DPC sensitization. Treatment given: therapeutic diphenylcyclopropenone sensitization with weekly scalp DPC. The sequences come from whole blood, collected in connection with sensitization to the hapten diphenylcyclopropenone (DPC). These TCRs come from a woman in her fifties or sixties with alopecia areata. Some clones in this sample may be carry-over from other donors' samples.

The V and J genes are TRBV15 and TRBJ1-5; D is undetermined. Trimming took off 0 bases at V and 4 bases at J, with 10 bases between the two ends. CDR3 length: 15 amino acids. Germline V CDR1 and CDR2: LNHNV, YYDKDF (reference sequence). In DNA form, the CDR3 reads TGTGCCACCAGCAGAGAAGGGCATTCTAATCAGCCCCAGCATTTT. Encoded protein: CATSREGHSNQPQHF.

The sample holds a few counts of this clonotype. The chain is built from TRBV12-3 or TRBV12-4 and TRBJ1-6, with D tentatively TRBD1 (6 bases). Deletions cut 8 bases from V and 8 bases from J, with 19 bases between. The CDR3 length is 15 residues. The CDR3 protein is CASGEQGSLYSPLHF. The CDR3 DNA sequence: TGTGCCAGCGGGGAGCAGGGGTCCCTATATTCACCCCTCCACTTT.

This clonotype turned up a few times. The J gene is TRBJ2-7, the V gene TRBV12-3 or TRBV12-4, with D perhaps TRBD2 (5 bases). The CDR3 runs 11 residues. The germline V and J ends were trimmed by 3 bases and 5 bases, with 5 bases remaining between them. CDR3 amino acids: CASSFGNEQYF. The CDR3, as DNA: TGTGCCAGCAGTTTCGGGAACGAGCAGTACTTC.

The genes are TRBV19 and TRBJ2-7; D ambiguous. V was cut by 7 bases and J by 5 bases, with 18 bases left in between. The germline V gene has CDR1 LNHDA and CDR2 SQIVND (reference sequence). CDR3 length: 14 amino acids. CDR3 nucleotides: TGTGCCAGTAAGGTCGCCGCAGCCACGCACGAGCAGTACTTC. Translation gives CASKVAAATHEQYF. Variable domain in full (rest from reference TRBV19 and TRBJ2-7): DGGITQSPKYLFRKEGQNVTLSCEQNLNHDAMYWYRQDPGQGLRLIYYSQIVNDFQKGDIAEGYSVSREKKESFPLTVTSAQKNPTAFYLCASKVAAATHEQYFGPGTRLTVT.

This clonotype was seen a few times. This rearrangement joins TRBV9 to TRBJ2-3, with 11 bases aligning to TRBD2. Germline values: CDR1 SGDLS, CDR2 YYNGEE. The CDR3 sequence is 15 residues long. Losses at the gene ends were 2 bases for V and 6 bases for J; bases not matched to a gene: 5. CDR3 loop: CASSVTSGRADTQYF. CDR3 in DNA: TGTGCCAGCAGCGTCACTAGCGGGAGAGCTGATACGCAGTATTTT.

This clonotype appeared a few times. The CDR3 sequence is CASSLAEETQYF. CDR3 nucleotide sequence: TGCGCCAGCAGCTTGGCCGAAGAGACCCAGTACTTC. The V call is TRBV5-1, the J call TRBJ2-5; D unresolved. The CDR3 spans 12 residues. Germline V lookup: CDR1 SGHRS, CDR2 YFSETQ. V was trimmed by 0 bases and J by 3 bases, leaving 3 bases between them.

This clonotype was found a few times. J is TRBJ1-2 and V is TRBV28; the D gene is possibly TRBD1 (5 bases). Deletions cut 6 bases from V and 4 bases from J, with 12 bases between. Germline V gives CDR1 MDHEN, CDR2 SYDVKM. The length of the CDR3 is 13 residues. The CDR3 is CASRPGLSYGYTF. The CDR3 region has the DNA TGTGCCAGCAGGCCGGGACTATCCTATGGCTACACCTTC.

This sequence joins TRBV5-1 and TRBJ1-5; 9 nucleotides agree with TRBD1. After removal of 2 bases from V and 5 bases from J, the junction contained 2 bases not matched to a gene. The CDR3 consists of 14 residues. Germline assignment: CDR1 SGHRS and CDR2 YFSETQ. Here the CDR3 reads CASSLQGADQPQHF. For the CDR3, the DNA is TGCGCCAGCAGCTTACAGGGGGCCGATCAGCCCCAGCATTTT.

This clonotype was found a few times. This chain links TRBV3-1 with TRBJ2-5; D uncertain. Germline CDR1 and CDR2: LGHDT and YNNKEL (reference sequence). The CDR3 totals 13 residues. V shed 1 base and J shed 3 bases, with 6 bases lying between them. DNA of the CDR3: TGTGCCAGCAGCCAAGGGGGTAAAGAGACCCAGTACTTC. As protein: CASSQGGKETQYF.